This T cell receptor (beta chain) derives from a study of T cells in Graves' hyperthyroidism and ophthalmopathy. CDR1 DFQATT and CDR2 SNEGSKA come from the germline V gene (reference sequence). This CDR3 region has 18 residues. Used for diagnoses were clinical symptoms, serum thyroxine and TRAb, thyroid ultrasound and orbital computed tomography. Authors of the study amplified TCR beta CDR3 regions from RNA transcripts. The HTBI primer set was used in a first-round RT-PCR of the TCR CDR3. MiXCR, applied by TCRdb to the multiplex PCR reads, yields one record per CDR3 protein. The profile covers a few hundred thousand distinct CDR3 sequences, with 20% to 25% appearing a single time and approximately 49% taken by the ten largest.

The sample was blood. The receptor comes from a woman in her 70s with Graves' ophthalmopathy. The rearrangement links TRBV20-1 to TRBJ2-1; 14 nucleotides align to TRBD2. The CDR3 DNA reads as TGCAGCCTCAACGGACTAGCGGGGGGCACACACTCCTACAATGAGCAGTTCTTC. This gives the protein CSLNGLAGGTHSYNEQFF.